The following is a T cell receptor beta chain sequence with its context. There is no known antigen for this receptor. Per-nucleotide qualities are absent, and no much larger clonotype sits a single base away. Using the deep immunoSEQ assay, multiplex PCR amplified TCR CDR3 regions from genomic DNA. Genomic DNA extracted from each cell subset was distributed evenly over all wells of several immunoSEQ 96-well plates, and each plate served as one replicate. For sorted subsets, roughly 200 ng of genomic DNA, equivalent to 25,000 to 30,000 T cell genomes, went into each replicate PCR. Purified libraries were measured with a Qubit 3.0 fluorometer, size-checked on a Bioanalyzer 2100, and measured again with the KAPA Library Quantification kit. Every immunoSEQ 96-well plate was sequenced on a separate single-read 150-cycle Illumina NextSeq 550 flow cell. As for how the authors treated the data: Because only junctional sequences without quality scores were contained in the immunoSEQ output, filtering matching that applied to full-length reads could not be performed. Sequences were annotated with PyIR, a Python wrapper for IgBLAST v1.9, and V/J genes and CDR3 were assigned using IMGT germline references. Reads were filtered out if the reads had weak V/J assignments (E-value above 1e-6), no CDR3, stop codons, out-of-frame junctions, or ambiguous translated residues. V3J clonotypes were defined as sequences sharing the same inferred V gene, J gene, and CDR3 amino acid sequence. To compute the percentage overlap between repertoires, the number of shared unique clonotypes was divided by the size of the smaller repertoire. Richness of each repertoire was evaluated using RTK rarefaction, the Chao1 estimator, and Recon v2.1 estimates of unobserved clonotypes. OLGA was used to compute generation probabilities for all TCRbeta clonotypes that the gDNA method yielded from a handful of donors. This immuneACCESS table, as held by TCRdb, lists in-frame sequences with V and J called but not all clones. Of the missing ones, under half trace to an unresolved V gene in checked studies; the others have no known cause. V and J calls plus clone size are reproduced from that table; the DNA served to infer D and trimming. Present in this sample are 600,000 to 750,000 clones, 72% of which were seen just once. Of the sample, about 1.8% is held by the ten largest clones.

Healthy HIV-negative adults with no recently reported acute infections or vaccinations were included as donors. Every donor was a Caucasian adult residing in Nashville, Tennessee, USA. Magnetic negative selection was used to enrich CD4+ T cells, after which naive cells were positively selected on CD45RA and the negative fraction became the memory subset. Blood was collected by leukapheresis, and PBMCs were isolated by Ficoll-Histopaque density gradient centrifugation and then cryopreserved in liquid nitrogen vapor phase. Analytical flow cytometry was used to check the purity and quantity of each magnetically sorted T cell population. From each sorted fraction, genomic DNA was isolated and quantified by UV absorbance on a Nanodrop 2000c. The CDR1 and CDR2 encoded by the germline V gene are MGHDK and SYGVNS. The CDR3 starts with the cysteine, ends with the phenylalanine, and has 17 residues. Only CDR3 DNA remains: 51 bases, in frame from the first base. Trimming at the junction amounts to 4 bases on V and 4 bases on J, and the germline ends lie 21 bases apart.

These data originate in a study of shared clonotypes between healthy human individuals (dated by TCRdb to about 2020). For the wider study: A couple of women and a few men aged 18 to 49 years were included in the cohort. Per donor, three plates each were used for CD4 naive and CD4 memory, two for CD8 naive, and one for CD8 memory. Blood TCR repertoires of 5 or 6 healthy adults were deeply sequenced to estimate repertoire size and the extent of clonotype sharing between individuals. To increase sequencing depth and limit assay-specific biases, different laboratories used diverse techniques to prepare libraries and sequence TCR repertoires. Leukapheresis yielded between about 0.85 and 10 billion PBMCs per donor.

On the study overall, not on this receptor specifically: Because the study included a small number of donors, the genetic and exposure-history diversity represented was limited. Naive subsets generally had larger estimated clonotype richness than memory subsets. When several donors were compared, the shared fraction of clonotypes was around 5.1% for naive CD4, more than 3% for naive CD8, 2% to 2.5% for memory CD4, and 0.4% for memory CD8. Even with the large sequencing depth, rarefaction of the sorted-subset datasets indicated that sequencing was incomplete. Based on pairwise subsampling, the degree of clonotype sharing among donors was expected to be affected by sequencing depth. Sampling was restricted to blood, and TCR repertoires in tissues likely differ from the TCR repertoires found in blood. Compared with non-shared clonotypes, the clonotypes found in all four sorted-subset donors had higher generation probabilities.

The sequence links TRBV25-1 to TRBJ2-3; the best D guess is TRBD2, with 5 bases matching. The specimen was memory CD4+ T cells sorted from blood. Taken with the paper, the label for cell subset or site translates to: CD45RA-negative fraction. The receptor comes from a young woman in good health. Here is the DNA: TGTGCCAGCAGTGGTCCCACGGGAAACGGTAGGGCAGATACGCAGTATTTT. Its product reads: CASSGPTGNGRADTQYF. Joined to the reference TRBV25-1 and TRBJ2-3 proteins, this CDR3 gives the full variable domain: EADIYQTPRYLVIGTGKKITLECSQTMGHDKMYWYQQDPGMELHLIHYSYGVNSTEKGDLSSESTVSRIRTEHFPLTLESARPSHTSQYLCASSGPTGNGRADTQYFGPGTRLTVL.